What follows are 18 T cell receptor beta chains derived from one specimen sequenced in a study of T cell responses to AZD1222 COVID-19 vaccine (dated by TCRdb to 2020 to 2023). Taken with the paper, the label for time point translates to: baseline before first vaccination. The treatment or condition label, as the study defines it: meningococcal conjugate vaccine given as trial control. Library construction relied on the immunoSEQ multiplex PCR assay. This is the immuneACCESS table as TCRdb keeps it, with only in-frame sequences that have V and J called. A part of the clones is gone; compared with another copy, unresolved V genes explain less than half, and the rest is unexplained. This sample has tens of thousands of clones in its table, and more than 65% of those were observed once. 20% of the sample lies in the top ten. The sample in question was peripheral blood, obtained on day 0 of MenACWY control vaccination. The receptors derive from an adult in good health.

This chain uses TRBV6-5 with TRBJ1-1, with D possibly being TRBD1 (5 bases). Trimming removed 5 bases from V and 3 bases from J, with 13 bases in between. Per the germline V gene, CDR1 is MNHEY and CDR2 is SVGAGI. The CDR3 has 14 amino acids. Here the CDR3 reads CASSRQGRDTEAFF. The CDR3 DNA reads as TGTGCCAGCAGTCGCCAGGGAAGGGACACTGAAGCTTTCTTT.

The chain joins TRBV7-8 to TRBJ1-5; no clear D gene. CDR3 length: 16 amino acids. Germline values: CDR1 SGHVS, CDR2 FQNEAQ. Deletions cut 5 bases from V and 0 bases from J, with 14 bases between. CDR3 nucleotides: TGTGCCAGCAGCCTAAAACAGAGAGATAGCAATCAGCCCCAGCATTTT. This encodes CASSLKQRDSNQPQHF. Filled out from reference TRBV7-8 and TRBJ1-5, the complete variable domain reads GAGVSQSPRYKVAKRGQDVALRCDPISGHVSLFWYQQALGQGPEFLTYFQNEAQLDKSGLPSDRFFAERPEGSVSTLKIQRTQQEDSAVYLCASSLKQRDSNQPQHFGDGTRLSIL.

For the CDR3, the DNA is TGTGCCACCAGCAAAGCTACGGGAGCCCCAGATACGCAGTATTTT. It encodes CATSKATGAPDTQYF. This sequence joins TRBV15 and TRBJ2-3, with a weak D call TRBD2 (6 bases). Trimming removed 4 bases at V and 4 bases at J, with 15 bases between. The CDR3 covers 15 residues. The germline gives CDR1 LNHNV, CDR2 YYDKDF (reference sequence).

The rearrangement links TRBV5-5 to TRBJ1-5; D is ambiguous. Germline V gene data show CDR1 as SGHKS and CDR2 as YYEKEE (reference sequence). V lost 0 bases and J lost 3, with 7 bases in between. This CDR3 is built from 14 residues. CDR3 nucleotide sequence: TGTGCCAGCAGCTTGGCCCAGTACAATCAGCCCCAGCATTTT. Amino acid sequence: CASSLAQYNQPQHF. Based on the CDR3 plus reference TRBV5-5 and TRBJ1-5, the full variable domain is DAGVTQSPTHLIKTRGQQVTLRCSPISGHKSVSWYQQVLGQGPQFIFQYYEKEERGRGNFPDRFSARQFPNYSSELNVNALLLGDSALYLCASSLAQYNQPQHFGDGTRLSIL.

The chain is built from TRBV27 and TRBJ1-5; D unclear. The germline V gene encodes CDR1 MNHEY and CDR2 SMNVEV (reference sequence). V was pared by 1 base and J by 2 bases, with 15 bases between. This CDR3 is built from 17 residues. The CDR3 reads CASSLYGWGWGNQPQHF. CDR3 coding DNA: TGTGCCAGCAGTTTATACGGATGGGGATGGGGCAATCAGCCCCAGCATTTT.

This chain links TRBV2 with TRBJ2-2; TRBD2 is a possible D gene (7 bases). Germline CDR1 reads SNHLY; CDR2 reads FYNNEI. The CDR3 totals 15 residues. V lost 9 bases, J lost 4 bases, and 18 bases lay in between. Here the CDR3 reads CARGRGAPGTGELFF. CDR3 nucleotide sequence: TGTGCCAGAGGGAGGGGGGCCCCAGGCACCGGGGAGCTGTTTTTT.

The J gene is TRBJ1-5, the V gene TRBV16, with D perhaps TRBD1 (6 bases). The V end was cut by 7 bases, the J end by 3 bases, with 13 bases between. The CDR3 runs to 14 residues. Looked up from germline, CDR1 is KGHSY and CDR2 is FQNENV. CDR3 sequence reads: CASTPGQTNQPQHF. In nucleotides, the CDR3 is TGTGCCAGCACTCCCGGACAGACCAATCAGCCCCAGCATTTT. Full variable domain (rest looked up from reference TRBV16 and TRBJ1-5): GEEVAQTPKHLVRGEGQKAKLYCAPIKGHSYVFWYQQVLKNEFKFLISFQNENVFDETGMPKERFSAKCLPNSPCSLEIQATKLEDSAVYFCASTPGQTNQPQHFGDGTRLSIL.

CDR3 protein: CASSRTAGEKPQHF. CDR3 DNA sequence: TGTGCCAGCTCACGGACAGCTGGGGAGAAGCCCCAGCATTTT. The chain carries TRBV18 and TRBJ1-5, with D possibly TRBD1 on 6 matching bases. This CDR3 region has 14 residues. Trimming pared 4 bases from V and 8 bases from J, leaving 15 bases between. Germline lookup yields CDR1 KGHSH and CDR2 LQKENI.

CDR3 sequence (DNA): TGTGCCAGCTCACCAAGGGAACAGAACTTCTATGGCTACACCTTC. It translates to CASSPREQNFYGYTF. V and J are TRBV18 and TRBJ1-2, with D hard to call. The CDR3 runs to 15 residues. Germline V gene data show CDR1 as KGHSH and CDR2 as LQKENI. Trimming pared 2 bases from V and 4 bases from J, leaving 14 bases between.

The chain carries TRBV28 and TRBJ2-7; 7 nucleotides match TRBD2. The ends lost 11 bases at V and 0 bases at J; junction bases unmatched: 10. This CDR3 spans 14 amino acids. The V gene's germline CDR1 is MDHEN and CDR2 SYDVKM. CDR3: CAPLGLAASYEQYF. The CDR3 bases are TGTGCCCCATTGGGGCTAGCGGCCTCCTACGAGCAGTACTTC.

This clone was seen a few times. This rearrangement joins TRBV3-1 (or the pseudogene TRBV3-2) to TRBJ2-7; D gene ambiguous. This CDR3 region has 14 residues. Trimming removed 0 bases at V and 4 bases at J, with 10 bases between. From germline, CDR1 is LGHDT and CDR2 YNNKEL (reference sequence). Here the CDR3 reads CASSQDGLRYEQYF. CDR3 in DNA: TGTGCCAGCAGCCAAGATGGGCTGAGATACGAGCAGTACTTC.

The V call is TRBV19, the J call TRBJ1-1, with TRBD1 identical over 8 bases. The CDR3 runs to 14 residues. The germline gives CDR1 LNHDA, CDR2 SQIVND (reference sequence). V gave up 5 bases and J gave up 5 bases; unmatched junction bases: 7. The CDR3 nucleotides are TGTGCCAGTAGTTGGCGTACAGGGGGGACTGAAGCTTTCTTT. Encoded protein: CASSWRTGGTEAFF. The complete variable domain, with remaining parts taken from reference TRBV19 and TRBJ1-1, reads DGGITQSPKYLFRKEGQNVTLSCEQNLNHDAMYWYRQDPGQGLRLIYYSQIVNDFQKGDIAEGYSVSREKKESFPLTVTSAQKNPTAFYLCASSWRTGGTEAFFGQGTRLTVV.

The V call is TRBV5-4, the J call TRBJ2-5; no definite D call. The CDR3 is 13 residues long. V lost 0 bases, J lost 5 bases, and 8 bases lay in between. CDR1 SGHNT and CDR2 YYREEE come from the germline V gene (reference sequence). CDR3 protein: CASSLEPVETQYF. CDR3 in DNA: TGTGCCAGCAGCTTGGAACCAGTCGAGACCCAGTACTTC.

V and J are TRBV6-2 or TRBV6-3 and TRBJ1-6; D is perhaps TRBD1 (5 bases). Germline CDR1 is MNHEY and CDR2 is SVGEGT. CDR3 length equals 16 residues. V gave up 2 bases and J gave up 6 bases, with 14 bases separating them. The DNA for the CDR3 is TGTGCCAGCAGTTACATTCCCGGACATAGTAATTCACCCCTCCACTTT. Amino acid sequence: CASSYIPGHSNSPLHF.

This clone appeared a single time. The chain links TRBV12-3 or TRBV12-4 to TRBJ1-2, with D possibly matching TRBD1 (6 bases). V was shortened by 9 bases and J by 5 bases, with 13 bases between the two germline ends. This CDR3 is 12 amino acids long. The chain's CDR3 is CASLGAAYGYTF. The CDR3 nucleotides read TGTGCCAGTCTGGGGGCGGCGTATGGCTACACCTTC.

This sequence joins TRBV7-9 and TRBJ2-5, with D possibly called TRBD1 or TRBD2 (5 bases each). Germline CDR1 reads SEHNR; CDR2 reads FQNEAQ (reference sequence). The ends were cut back, 1 base at V and 3 bases at J, with 15 bases in the middle. The CDR3 spans 16 residues. The CDR3, as DNA: TGTGCCAGCAGCTTAGGGCCGTGGGACGGGGAAGAGACCCAGTACTTC. Amino acids: CASSLGPWDGEETQYF.

The genes are TRBV19 and TRBJ1-1; D call uncertain. The CDR3 runs 12 residues. V dropped 7 bases and J dropped 7 bases, with 13 bases sitting between them. Germline V CDR1 and CDR2: LNHDA, SQIVND (reference sequence). Here the CDR3 reads CASITGSYEAFF. The CDR3 coding sequence is TGTGCCAGTATTACCGGGTCCTATGAAGCTTTCTTT.

The chain recombines TRBV28 with TRBJ2-2; either TRBD1 or TRBD2 may supply D (5 bases each). The CDR3 length is 15 residues. Trimming pared 5 bases from V and 0 bases from J, leaving 10 bases between. Looked up from germline, CDR1 is MDHEN and CDR2 is SYDVKM. The CDR3 region has the DNA TGTGCCAGCAGTACCGGGACGGCGAACACCGGGGAGCTGTTTTTT. This gives the protein CASSTGTANTGELFF.